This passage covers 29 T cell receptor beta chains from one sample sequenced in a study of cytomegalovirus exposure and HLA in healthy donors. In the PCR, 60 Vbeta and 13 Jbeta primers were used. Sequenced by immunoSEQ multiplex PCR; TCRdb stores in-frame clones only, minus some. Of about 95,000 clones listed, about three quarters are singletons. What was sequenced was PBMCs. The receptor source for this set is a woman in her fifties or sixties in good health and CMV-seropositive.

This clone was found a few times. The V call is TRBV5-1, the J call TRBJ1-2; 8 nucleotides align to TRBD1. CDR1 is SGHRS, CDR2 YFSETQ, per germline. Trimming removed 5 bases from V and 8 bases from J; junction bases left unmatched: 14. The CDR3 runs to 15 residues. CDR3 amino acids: CASSPNPGTGGGYTF. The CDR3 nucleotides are TGCGCCAGCAGTCCGAACCCCGGGACAGGCGGAGGCTACACCTTC.

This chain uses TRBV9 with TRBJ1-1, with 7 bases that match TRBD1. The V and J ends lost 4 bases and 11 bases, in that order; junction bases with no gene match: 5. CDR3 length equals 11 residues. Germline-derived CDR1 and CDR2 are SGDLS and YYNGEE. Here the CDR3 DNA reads TGTGCCAGCAGCCCAGGGGGGAGGGCTTTCTTT. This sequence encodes CASSPGGRAFF.

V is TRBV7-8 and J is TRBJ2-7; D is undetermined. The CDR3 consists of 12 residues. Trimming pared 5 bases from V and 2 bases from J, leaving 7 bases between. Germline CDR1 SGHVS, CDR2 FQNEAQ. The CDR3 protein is CASSPAAYEQYF. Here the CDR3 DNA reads TGTGCCAGCAGCCCCGCAGCCTACGAGCAGTACTTC.

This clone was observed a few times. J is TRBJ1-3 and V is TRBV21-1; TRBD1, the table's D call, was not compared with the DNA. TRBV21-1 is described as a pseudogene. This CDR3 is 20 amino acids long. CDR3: CASSKTQGTGRKPQRNTIYF. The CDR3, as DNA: TGTGCCAGCAGCAAAACCCAAGGGACAGGGAGGAAGCCCCAACGAAACACCATATATTTT.

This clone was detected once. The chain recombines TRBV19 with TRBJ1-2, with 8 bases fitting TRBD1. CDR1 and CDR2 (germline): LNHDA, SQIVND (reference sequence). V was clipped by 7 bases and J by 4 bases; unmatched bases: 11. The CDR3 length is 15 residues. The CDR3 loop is CASTPRTGSGYGYTF. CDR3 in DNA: TGTGCCAGTACCCCTAGGACAGGGTCGGGCTATGGCTACACCTTC.

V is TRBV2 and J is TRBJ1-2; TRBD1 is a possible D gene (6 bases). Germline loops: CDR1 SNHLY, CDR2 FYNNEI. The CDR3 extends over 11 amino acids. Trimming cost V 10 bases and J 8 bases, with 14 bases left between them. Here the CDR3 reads CATGQIKGYTF. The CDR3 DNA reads TGTGCCACAGGACAGATTAAAGGCTACACCTTC. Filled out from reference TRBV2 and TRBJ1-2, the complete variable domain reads EPEVTQTPSHQVTQMGQEVILRCVPISNHLYFYWYRQILGQKVEFLVSFYNNEISEKSEIFDDQFSVERPDGSNFTLKIRSTKLEDSAMYFCATGQIKGYTFGSGTRLTVV.

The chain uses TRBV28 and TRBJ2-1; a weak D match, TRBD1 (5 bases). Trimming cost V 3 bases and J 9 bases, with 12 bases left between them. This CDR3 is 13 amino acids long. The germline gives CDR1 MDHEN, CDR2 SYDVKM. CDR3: CASSLFARGEQFF. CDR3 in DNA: TGTGCCAGCAGTTTGTTCGCTAGGGGTGAGCAGTTCTTC.

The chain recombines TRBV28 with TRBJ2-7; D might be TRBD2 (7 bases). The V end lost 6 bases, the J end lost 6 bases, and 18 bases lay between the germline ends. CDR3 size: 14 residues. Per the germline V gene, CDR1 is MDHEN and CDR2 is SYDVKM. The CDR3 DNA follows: TGTGCCAGCAGCCTGAGGGGGGGCATAGGCGAGCAGTACTTC. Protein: CASSLRGGIGEQYF.

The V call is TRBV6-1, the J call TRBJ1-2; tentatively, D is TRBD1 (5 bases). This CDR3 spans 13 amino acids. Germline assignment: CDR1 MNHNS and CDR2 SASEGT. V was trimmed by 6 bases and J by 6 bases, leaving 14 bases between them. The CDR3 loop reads CASRQELWDGYTF. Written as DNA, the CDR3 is TGTGCCAGCAGACAGGAACTCTGGGATGGCTACACCTTC.

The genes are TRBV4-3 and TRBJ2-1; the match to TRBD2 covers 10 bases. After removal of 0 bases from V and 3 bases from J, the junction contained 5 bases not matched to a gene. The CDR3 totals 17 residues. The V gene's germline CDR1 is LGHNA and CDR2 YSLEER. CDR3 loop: CASSQDVASGSYNEQFF. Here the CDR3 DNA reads TGCGCCAGCAGCCAAGACGTGGCTAGCGGGAGCTACAATGAGCAGTTCTTC.

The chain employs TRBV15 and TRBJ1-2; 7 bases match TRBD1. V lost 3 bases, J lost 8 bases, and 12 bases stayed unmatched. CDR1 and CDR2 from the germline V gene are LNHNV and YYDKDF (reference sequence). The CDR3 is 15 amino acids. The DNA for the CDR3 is TGTGCCACCAGCAGTGCTAGGTCGCGGACAGGAGGCTACACCTTC. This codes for CATSSARSRTGGYTF.

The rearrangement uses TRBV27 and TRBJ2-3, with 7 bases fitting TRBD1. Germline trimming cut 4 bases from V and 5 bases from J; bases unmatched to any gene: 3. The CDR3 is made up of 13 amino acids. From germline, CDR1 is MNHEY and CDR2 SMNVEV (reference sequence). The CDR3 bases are TGTGCCAGCAGTTGGCAGGGGGAAGATACGCAGTATTTT. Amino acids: CASSWQGEDTQYF.

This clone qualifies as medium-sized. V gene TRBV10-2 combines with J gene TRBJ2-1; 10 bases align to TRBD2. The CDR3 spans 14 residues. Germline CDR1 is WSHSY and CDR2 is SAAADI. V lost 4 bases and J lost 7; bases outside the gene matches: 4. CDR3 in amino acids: CASSGGTSVNEQFF. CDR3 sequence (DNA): TGCGCCAGCAGTGGGGGGACTAGCGTGAATGAGCAGTTCTTC.

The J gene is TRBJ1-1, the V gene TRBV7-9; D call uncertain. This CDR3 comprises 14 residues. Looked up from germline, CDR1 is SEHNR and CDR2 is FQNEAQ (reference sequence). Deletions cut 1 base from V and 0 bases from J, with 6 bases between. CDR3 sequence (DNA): TGTGCCAGCAGCTTAGGCGACATGAACACTGAAGCTTTCTTT. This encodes CASSLGDMNTEAFF.

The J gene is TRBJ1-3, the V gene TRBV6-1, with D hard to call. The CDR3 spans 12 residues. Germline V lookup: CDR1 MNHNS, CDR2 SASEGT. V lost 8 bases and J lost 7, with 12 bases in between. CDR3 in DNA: TGTGCCAGCCCTGCCTACGGGAACACCATATATTTT. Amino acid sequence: CASPAYGNTIYF.

CDR3 bases: TGTGCCAGCAGCCGGGAGCGGGAGTGGTTCTTC. The encoded protein is CASSREREWFF. The chain joins TRBV6-5 to TRBJ2-1; 8 positions agree with TRBD2. This CDR3 has 11 amino acids. V was pared by 6 bases and J by 15 bases, with 7 bases of the junction left unmatched. Looked up from germline, CDR1 is MNHEY and CDR2 is SVGAGI.

CDR3 sequence reads: CASSGRDRRSNQPQHF. For the CDR3, the DNA is TGTGCCAGTAGTGGTCGGGACAGAAGAAGCAATCAGCCCCAGCATTTT. The V call is TRBV19, the J call TRBJ1-5, with 7 bases matching TRBD1. This CDR3 has 16 amino acids. V shed 5 bases and J 1 base; nucleotides not matched to a gene: 8. Germline CDR1 and CDR2: LNHDA and SQIVND (reference sequence).

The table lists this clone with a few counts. CDR3 sequence reads: CASGGDLGQFF. The CDR3 DNA sequence: TGTGCCAGCGGGGGGGACCTTGGGCAGTTCTTC. The chain combines TRBV7-2 with TRBJ2-1, with 7 bases identical to TRBD2. The V segment lost 8 bases and the J segment 12 bases; nucleotides outside the gene matches: 7. Germline CDR1 is SGHTA and CDR2 is FQGNSA. The CDR3 is 11 amino acids.

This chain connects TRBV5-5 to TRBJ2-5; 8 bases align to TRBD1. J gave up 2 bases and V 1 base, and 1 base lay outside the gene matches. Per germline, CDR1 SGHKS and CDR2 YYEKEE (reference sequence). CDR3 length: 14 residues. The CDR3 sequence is CASSLRDRQETQYF. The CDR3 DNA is TGTGCCAGCAGCTTGCGGGACAGGCAAGAGACCCAGTACTTC.

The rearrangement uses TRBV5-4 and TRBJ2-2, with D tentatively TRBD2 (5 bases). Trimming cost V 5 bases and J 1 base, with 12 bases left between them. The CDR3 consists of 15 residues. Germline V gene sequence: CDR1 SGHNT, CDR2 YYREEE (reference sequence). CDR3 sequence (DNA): TGTGCCAGCAGTAGGGAGTGGGGGAACACCGGGGAGCTGTTTTTT. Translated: CASSREWGNTGELFF.

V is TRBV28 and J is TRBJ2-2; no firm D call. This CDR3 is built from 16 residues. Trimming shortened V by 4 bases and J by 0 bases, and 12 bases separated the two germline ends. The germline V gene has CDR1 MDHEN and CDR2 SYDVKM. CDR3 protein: CASSSLRQTNTGELFF. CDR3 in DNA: TGTGCCAGCAGTTCCCTGCGGCAGACGAACACCGGGGAGCTGTTTTTT.

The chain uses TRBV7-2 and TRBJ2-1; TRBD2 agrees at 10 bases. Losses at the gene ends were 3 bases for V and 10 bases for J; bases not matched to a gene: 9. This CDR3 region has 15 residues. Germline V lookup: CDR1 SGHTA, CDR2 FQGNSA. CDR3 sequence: CASSFRSSGRPEQFF. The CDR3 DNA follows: TGTGCCAGCAGCTTCCGGTCTAGCGGGAGACCCGAGCAGTTCTTC. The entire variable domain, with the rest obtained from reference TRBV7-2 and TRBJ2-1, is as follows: GAGVSQSPSNKVTEKGKDVELRCDPISGHTALYWYRQSLGQGLEFLIYFQGNSAPDKSGLPSDRFSAERTGGSVSTLTIQRTQQEDSAVYLCASSFRSSGRPEQFFGPGTRLTVL.

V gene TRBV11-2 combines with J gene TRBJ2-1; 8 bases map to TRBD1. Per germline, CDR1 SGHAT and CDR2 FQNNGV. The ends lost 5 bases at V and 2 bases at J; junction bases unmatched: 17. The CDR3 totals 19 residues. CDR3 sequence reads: CASSAPGQASAGAYNEQFF. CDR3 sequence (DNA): TGTGCCAGCAGCGCTCCGGGACAGGCGTCAGCGGGCGCCTACAATGAGCAGTTCTTC.

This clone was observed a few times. CDR3 sequence: CASSLGGGTGQETQYF. In nucleotides, the CDR3 is TGTGCCAGCAGCTTAGGGGGGGGGACAGGCCAAGAGACCCAGTACTTC. The chain has TRBV7-2 and TRBJ2-5, with D perhaps TRBD1 (8 bases). V lost 1 base and J 1 base, leaving 13 bases between the germline ends. This CDR3 spans 16 amino acids. CDR1 and CDR2 from the germline V gene are SGHTA and FQGNSA.

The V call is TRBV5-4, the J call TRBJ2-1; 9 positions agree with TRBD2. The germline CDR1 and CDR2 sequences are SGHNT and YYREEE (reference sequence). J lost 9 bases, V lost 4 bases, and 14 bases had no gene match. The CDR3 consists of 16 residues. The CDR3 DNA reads TGTGCCAGCAGCGGGGTCTTGGCGGGAGGGCCGGGTGAGCAGTTCTTC. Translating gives CASSGVLAGGPGEQFF.

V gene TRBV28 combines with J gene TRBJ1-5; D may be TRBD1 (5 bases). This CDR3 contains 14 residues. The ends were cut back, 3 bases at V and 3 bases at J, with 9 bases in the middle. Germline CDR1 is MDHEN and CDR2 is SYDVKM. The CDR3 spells CASSFQGYNQPQHF. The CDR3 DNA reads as TGTGCCAGCAGTTTTCAGGGCTACAATCAGCCCCAGCATTTT. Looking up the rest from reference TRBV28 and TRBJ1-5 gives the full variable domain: DVKVTQSSRYLVKRTGEKVFLECVQDMDHENMFWYRQDPGLGLRLIYFSYDVKMKEKGDIPEGYSVSREKKERFSLILESASTNQTSMYLCASSFQGYNQPQHFGDGTRLSIL.

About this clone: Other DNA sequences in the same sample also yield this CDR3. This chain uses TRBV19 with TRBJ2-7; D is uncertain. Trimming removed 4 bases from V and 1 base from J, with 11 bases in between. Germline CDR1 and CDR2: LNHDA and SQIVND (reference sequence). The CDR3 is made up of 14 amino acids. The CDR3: CASSTYPESYEQYF. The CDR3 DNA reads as TGTGCCAGTAGTACCTACCCTGAGTCCTACGAGCAGTACTTC.

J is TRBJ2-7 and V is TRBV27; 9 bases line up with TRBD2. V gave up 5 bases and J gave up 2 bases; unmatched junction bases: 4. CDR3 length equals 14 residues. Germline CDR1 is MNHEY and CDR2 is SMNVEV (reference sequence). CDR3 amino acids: CASSRAGGAYEQYF. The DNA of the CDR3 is TGTGCCAGCAGTCGGGCGGGAGGGGCCTACGAGCAGTACTTC.

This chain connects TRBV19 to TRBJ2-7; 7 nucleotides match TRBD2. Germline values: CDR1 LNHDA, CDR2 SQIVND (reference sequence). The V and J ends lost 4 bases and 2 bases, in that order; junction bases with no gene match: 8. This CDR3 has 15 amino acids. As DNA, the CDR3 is TGTGCCAGTAGTACAGGGACGGGGGGTACCTACGAGCAGTACTTC. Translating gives CASSTGTGGTYEQYF.